The rows below give T cell receptor beta chains drawn from one sample of a study of T cells in Graves' hyperthyroidism and ophthalmopathy. TCRdb reprocessed the multiplex PCR reads via MiXCR and lists one record per CDR3 protein. In the table there are approximately 320,000 distinct CDR3 sequences, roughly 17% of which are singletons. Sample: blood. The source of these receptors is a man aged 25-45 years with Graves' hyperthyroidism. Both conserved end residues are trimmed from each CDR3. Clone size is stated in some rows and not others, as once, few, many or a class when expanded.

>many|TRBV6-5|TRBJ1-1
ASSYSVVTEAF
>many|TRBV3-1|TRBJ2-1
ASSRTALDEQF
>few|TRBV5-1|TRBJ2-3
ASSLVAGAGSDTQY
>many|TRBV30|TRBJ2-7
AWSGGNEQY
>NA|TRBV7-2|TRBJ1-4
ASSPGGGAGEKLF
>many|TRBV28|TRBJ2-3
ASSPGLARGDTQY
>NA|TRBV7-6|TRBJ1-1
ASSFNPGPGGNTEAF
>NA|TRBV19|TRBJ1-1
ASSWGTGRAGTEAF
>many|TRBV2|TRBJ2-1
ASSLTQNEQF
>NA|TRBV6-1|TRBJ1-2
ASTDGGFNYGYT
>NA|TRBV6-1|TRBJ2-7
ASPRGHEQY
>many|TRBV2|TRBJ1-5
ASGDRGQGQPQH
>many|TRBV12-3/TRBV12-4|TRBJ1-5
ASSLSTGGQPQH
>few|TRBV6-1|TRBJ2-7
ASSHKGLGYEQY
>many|TRBV5-1|TRBJ2-7
ASNDPGGTYEQY
>many|TRBV28|TRBJ1-4
ASSPAGGTNEKLF
>few|TRBV3-1|TRBJ2-5
ASSRQYQETQY
>few|TRBV20-1|TRBJ2-7
SARDIGQFVEQY
>many|TRBV6-1|TRBJ2-1
ASSSDPTGGSYNEQF
>NA|TRBV28|TRBJ2-4
ASPRGARGLDKNIQY
>NA|TRBV5-4|TRBJ2-5
ASSLEYGLETQY
>many|TRBV12-3/TRBV12-4|TRBJ1-5
ASSQGQGQGNQPQH
>NA|TRBV10-2|TRBJ2-5
ASSEMRETQY
>few|TRBV18|TRBJ2-1
ASSPRGVLAGVTYNEQF
>many|TRBV28|TRBJ2-7
AIRQDSSYEQY
>NA|TRBV6-2/TRBV6-3|TRBJ2-3
ASPSPTPSTDTQY
>few|TRBV5-1|TRBJ2-7
ASSSIGISYEQY
>NA|TRBV6-1|TRBJ2-2
ASSSGTSSGGELF
>many|TRBV5-1|TRBJ2-3
ASSYGQGSFSSTDTQY
>many|TRBV4-1|TRBJ2-1
ASSQELFWEQF
>few|TRBV5-1|TRBJ2-1
ASSLELDNEQF
>NA|TRBV29-1|TRBJ2-3
SVEFADTQY
>NA|TRBV20-1|TRBJ2-2
SAPQQTGELF
>many|TRBV11-3|TRBJ2-1
ASSTGTSNNEQF
>many|TRBV5-1|TRBJ1-1
ASSSGIVNTEAF
>few|TRBV11-3|TRBJ2-2
ASSPLSAGMGGELF
>NA|TRBV5-1|TRBJ2-2
ASSLDVTGELF
>many|TRBV2|TRBJ2-1
ASSESQGKNEQF
>NA|TRBV18|TRBJ2-1
ASSPTSGGYGNEQF
>many|TRBV28|TRBJ1-1
ASSPQGVRNTEAF
>few|TRBV6-1|TRBJ2-2
ASSHNAENTGELF
>few|TRBV30|TRBJ2-7
AWSSRGEQY
>many|TRBV18|TRBJ1-1
ASSPLRDTEAF
>many|TRBV20-1|TRBJ2-2
SARDGSGRGTGELF
>few|TRBV7-9|TRBJ2-1
ASSPPSSGLSEQF
>many|TRBV28|TRBJ1-4
ASRLQGVRLANEKLF
>many|TRBV7-8|TRBJ2-1
ATGEQF
>NA|TRBV24-1|TRBJ2-2
ATSDAGQGVTGELF
>NA|TRBV19|TRBJ2-4
ASSNREFSKNIQY
>few|TRBV30|TRBJ1-6
AWSVAAGDSPLH
>many|TRBV7-2|TRBJ2-7
ASSLAGTSTSYEQY